The clone carrying this TCR beta chain is termed medium-sized. Source study methods: The authors estimated nucleated cell counts from reference gene primer amplification. Sequencing was performed with immunoSEQ multiplex PCR; in TCRdb, only in-frame clones are kept and a portion is missing. V, J and clone size are taken as reported in that table, and D and trimming were inferred from the DNA itself. This sample has under 250,000 clones, with approximately 86% found just once. The sample is drawn from a study of blood T cell repertoires in COVID-19. Study overall: Samples came from the United States, Italy and Spain, spanning acute and convalescent COVID-19.

CDR1 and CDR2 (germline): SNHLY, FYNNEI. The CDR3 length is 16 residues. Trimming took 3 bases from V and 3 from J; bases not matched to a gene: 1. Sequencing was carried out using peripheral blood. The chain has TRBV2 and TRBJ2-3, with 15 bases aligning to TRBD2. The sequence came from a woman aged 55-70 years with active or convalescent COVID-19. CDR3 sequence: CASSEGTSGRTDTQYF. The CDR3 nucleotides are TGTGCCAGCAGTGAGGGGACTAGCGGGAGGACAGATACGCAGTATTTT.